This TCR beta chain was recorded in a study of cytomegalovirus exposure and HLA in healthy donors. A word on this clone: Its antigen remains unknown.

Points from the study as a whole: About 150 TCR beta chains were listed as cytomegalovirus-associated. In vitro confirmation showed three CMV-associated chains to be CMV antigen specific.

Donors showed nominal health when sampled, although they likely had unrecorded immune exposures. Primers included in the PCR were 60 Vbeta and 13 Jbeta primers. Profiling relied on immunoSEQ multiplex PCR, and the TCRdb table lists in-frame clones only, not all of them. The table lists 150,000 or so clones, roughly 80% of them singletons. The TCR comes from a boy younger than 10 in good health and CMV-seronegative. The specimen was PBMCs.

As DNA, the CDR3 is TGTGCCAGTAGTATAGATCCAACAGGCTACTCTGGAAACACCATATATTTT. It encodes CASSIDPTGYSGNTIYF. This rearrangement joins TRBV19 to TRBJ1-3, with D perhaps TRBD1 (5 bases). The germline CDR1 and CDR2 sequences are LNHDA and SQIVND (reference sequence). This CDR3 is built from 17 residues. V dropped 0 bases and J dropped 0 bases, with 12 bases sitting between them.